Listed below are T cell receptor beta chains from one sample, sequenced in a study of blood T cell repertoires in COVID-19. Profiled with immunoSEQ multiplex PCR; TCRdb holds only in-frame clones, not every one. Found here are tens of thousands of clones, roughly 93% of them singletons; the top ten hold less than 2%. Sequenced material: peripheral blood. Receptor source: a human donor in a cohort sampled during active COVID-19. CDR3s include the opening cysteine and the closing phenylalanine or tryptophan. The D gene is left open where the match is weak.

j_call d_call v_call cdr3_aa cdr3_nt
TRBJ2-3 TRBD2 TRBV6-5 CASSYSGRLASDTQYF TGTGCCAGCAGTTACTCGGGGCGACTAGCGTCAGATACGCAGTATTTT
TRBJ2-3 TRBD2 TRBV4-3 CASSLDLGLAGVGQSTDTQYF TGCGCCAGCAGCCTGGACCTCGGACTAGCGGGAGTAGGGCAGAGCACAGATACGCAGTATTTT
TRBJ2-1 . TRBV27 CASSLPPYYNEQFF TGTGCCAGCAGTTTGCCCCCCTACTACAATGAGCAGTTCTTC
TRBJ2-1 TRBD1 TRBV4-1 CASSQVRGLGEQFF TGCGCCAGCAGCCAAGTCAGGGGGCTTGGGGAGCAGTTCTTC
TRBJ2-7 TRBD1 TRBV19 CASSTAGGISYEQYF TGTGCCAGTAGTACCGCAGGGGGCATCTCCTACGAGCAGTACTTC
TRBJ1-1 TRBD1 TRBV24-1 CATGNRGSTEAFF TGTGCCACCGGCAACAGGGGGAGCACTGAAGCTTTCTTT
TRBJ2-2 . TRBV4-3 CASSQEGRTGELFF TGCGCCAGCAGCCAAGAAGGGAGGACCGGGGAGCTGTTTTTT
TRBJ2-7 TRBD2 TRBV7-2 CASSDGAGTLYEQYF TGTGCCAGCAGCGACGGAGCGGGAACTCTCTACGAGCAGTACTTC
TRBJ2-7 TRBD2 TRBV6-2/TRBV6-3 CASSYALAGGSYEQYF TGTGCCAGCAGTTACGCGCTAGCGGGAGGCTCCTACGAGCAGTACTTC
TRBJ2-7 TRBD1 TRBV24-1 CATSDPGTGGLDEQYF TGTGCCACCAGTGATCCCGGGACAGGGGGCCTGGACGAGCAGTACTTC
TRBJ1-2 . TRBV7-2 CASSSAASNYGYTF TGTGCCAGCAGCTCAGCGGCATCTAACTATGGCTACACCTTC